This entry is about one TCR beta chain. This receptor's antigen is unknown. The record has no base qualities; no much larger clone is one base away. The immunoSEQ Assay, a bias-controlled multiplex PCR, was used to amplify TCRbeta CDR3 regions from genomic DNA. The authors' analysis ran thus. The number of nucleated cells in each sample was estimated by amplification of reference gene primers within the assay. To quantify the absolute abundance of each unique TCRbeta CDR3 rearrangement, sequence reads were collapsed and filtered. Productive Simpson clonality was computed per sample as the square root of Simpson's diversity index over productive rearrangements. In its TCRdb copy, this immuneACCESS table keeps in-frame sequences only and misses some clones. Where compared with another copy, unresolved V genes explain less than half of these, and the others have no known cause. V and J calls and clone size are those listed in that table; D and trimming were worked out from the DNA. The sample table shows over 110,000 clones, and over 75% are seen once. Around 1.7% of the sample lies in the top ten.

The sample is drawn from a study of blood T cell repertoires in COVID-19 (TCRdb year 2020). Regarding the complete study: Samples from collaborators originated in the United States, Italy and Spain and spanned both the acute and convalescent phases of COVID-19. Nearly every sample came with metadata listing a de-identified subject ID, COVID-19 status, age in years and sex. Where available, HLA class I and class II types were obtained from metadata supplied by the sample provider rather than from assay-based typing. A freely available public database, intended as a resource for researchers studying the immune response to SARS-CoV-2, is where the repertoires were released. The dataset comprised deeply sampled blood TCRbeta repertoires from subjects exposed to, actively infected with, or recovered from COVID-19. The prospective study material was composed of cDNA or gDNA derived from T cells, B-cell-depleted T cells, or PBMCs. The samples were drawn from the first 160 participants of the ongoing ImmuneRACE study and from some 1,300 subjects provided by 6 global collaborators. The full study reports these points: The amount of clinical and demographic metadata varied by source and participant and was provided uncurated.

CDR1 and CDR2 are read off the germline V gene as SGDLS and YYNGEE. The CDR3 starts with the cysteine, ends with the phenylalanine, and has 14 residues. Of the read, only the CDR3 DNA is kept; its 42 bases are in frame from base 1. V and J lose 0 bases and 8 bases, and a span of 14 bases separates them. The collaborating institutions used their own protocols to collect whole blood in K2EDTA tubes. Collaborator samples were shipped for TCRbeta analysis as frozen whole blood, isolated PBMCs, or DNA extracted from either sample type. Input material: peripheral blood. The TCR originated in a woman between 50 and 59 years old with acute or convalescent COVID-19. This sequence uses TRBV9 and TRBJ1-1, with TRBD1 tentatively as D gene (6 bases match). In nucleotides, the sequence is TGTGCCAGCAGCGTAGGGGGGGGCTCCCGCGAAGCTTTCTTT. Its coded protein is CASSVGGGSREAFF.